This TCR beta chain was profiled in a study of T cell responses to AZD1222 COVID-19 vaccine. In regard to this clone: The antigen remains undetermined.

The CDR3 loop spans 15 amino acids. V shed 4 bases and J 4 bases; nucleotides not matched to a gene: 3. The germline V gene encodes CDR1 LGHDT and CDR2 YNNKEL (reference sequence). The study's findings and limits: Baseline seropositives among AZD1222 recipients totaled only five to seven.

The assay was immunoSEQ multiplex PCR, and TCRdb's table has in-frame clones only and misses some. The data hold 40,000 to 50,000 clones, with about 91% observed a single time. This chain links TRBV3-1 (or the pseudogene TRBV3-2) with TRBJ1-5; 11 bases are a match to TRBD1. This specimen consisted of peripheral blood, obtained 28 days after the second AZD1222 dose. The receptor was derived from an adult who received the AZD1222 COVID-19 vaccine. Here the CDR3 DNA reads TGTGCCAGCAGCCCCGGGACAGGGGGGAATCAGCCCCAGCATTTT. This sequence encodes CASSPGTGGNQPQHF.